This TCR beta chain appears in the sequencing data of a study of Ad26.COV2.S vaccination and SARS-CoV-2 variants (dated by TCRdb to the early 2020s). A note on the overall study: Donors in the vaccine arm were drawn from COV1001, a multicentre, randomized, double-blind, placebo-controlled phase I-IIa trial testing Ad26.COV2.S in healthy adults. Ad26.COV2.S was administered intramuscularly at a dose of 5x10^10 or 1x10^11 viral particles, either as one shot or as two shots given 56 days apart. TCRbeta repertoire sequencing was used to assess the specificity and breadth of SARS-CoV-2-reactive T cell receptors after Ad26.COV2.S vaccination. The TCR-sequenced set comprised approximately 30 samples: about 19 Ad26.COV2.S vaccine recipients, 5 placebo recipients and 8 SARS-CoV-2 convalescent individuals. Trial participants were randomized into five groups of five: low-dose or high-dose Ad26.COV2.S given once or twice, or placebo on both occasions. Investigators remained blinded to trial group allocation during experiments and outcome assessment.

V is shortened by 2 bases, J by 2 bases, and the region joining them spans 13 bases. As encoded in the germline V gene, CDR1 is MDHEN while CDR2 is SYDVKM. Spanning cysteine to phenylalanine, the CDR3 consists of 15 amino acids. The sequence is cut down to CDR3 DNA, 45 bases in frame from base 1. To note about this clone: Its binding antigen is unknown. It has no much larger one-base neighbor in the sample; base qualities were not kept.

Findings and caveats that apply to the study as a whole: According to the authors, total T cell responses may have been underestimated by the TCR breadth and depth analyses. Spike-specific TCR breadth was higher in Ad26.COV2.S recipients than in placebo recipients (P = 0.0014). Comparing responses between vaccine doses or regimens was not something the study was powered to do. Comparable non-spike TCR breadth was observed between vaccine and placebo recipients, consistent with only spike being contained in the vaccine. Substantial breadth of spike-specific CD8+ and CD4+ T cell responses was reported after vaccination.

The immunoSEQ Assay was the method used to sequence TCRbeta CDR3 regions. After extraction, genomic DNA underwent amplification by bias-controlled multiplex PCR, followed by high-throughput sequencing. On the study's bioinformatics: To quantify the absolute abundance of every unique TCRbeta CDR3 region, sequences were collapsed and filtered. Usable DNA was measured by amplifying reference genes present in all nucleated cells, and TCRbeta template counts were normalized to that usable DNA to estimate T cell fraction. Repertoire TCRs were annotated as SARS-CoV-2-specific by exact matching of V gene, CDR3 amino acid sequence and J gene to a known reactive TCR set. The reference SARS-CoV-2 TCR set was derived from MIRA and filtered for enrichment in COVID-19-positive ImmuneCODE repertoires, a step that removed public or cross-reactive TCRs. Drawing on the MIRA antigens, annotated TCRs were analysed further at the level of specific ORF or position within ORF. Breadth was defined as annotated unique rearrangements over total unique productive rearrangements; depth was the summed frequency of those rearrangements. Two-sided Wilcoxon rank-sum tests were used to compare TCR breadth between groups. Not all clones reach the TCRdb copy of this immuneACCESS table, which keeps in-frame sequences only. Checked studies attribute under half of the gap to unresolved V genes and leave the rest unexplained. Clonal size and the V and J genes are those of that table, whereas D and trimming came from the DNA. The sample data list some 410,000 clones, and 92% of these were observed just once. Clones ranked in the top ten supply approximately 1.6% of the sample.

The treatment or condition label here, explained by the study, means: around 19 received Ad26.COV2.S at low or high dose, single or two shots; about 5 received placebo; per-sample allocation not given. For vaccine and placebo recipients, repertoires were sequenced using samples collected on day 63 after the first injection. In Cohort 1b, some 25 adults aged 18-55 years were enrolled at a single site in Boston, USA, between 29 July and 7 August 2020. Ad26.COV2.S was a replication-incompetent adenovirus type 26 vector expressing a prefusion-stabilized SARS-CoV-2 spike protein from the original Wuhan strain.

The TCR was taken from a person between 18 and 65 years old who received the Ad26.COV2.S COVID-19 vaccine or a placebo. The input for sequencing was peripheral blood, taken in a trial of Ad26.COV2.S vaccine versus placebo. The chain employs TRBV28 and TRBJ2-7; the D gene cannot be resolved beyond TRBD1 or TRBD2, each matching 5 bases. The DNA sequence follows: TGTGCCAGCAGTTTAACTGGGGGACCCCCCTACGAGCAGTACTTC. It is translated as CASSLTGGPPYEQYF.